A single sample is the source of the 12 T cell receptor beta chains below, sequenced in a study of OX40 agonist ivuxolimab in advanced cancers. Clones were sequenced by immunoSEQ multiplex PCR, and TCRdb holds only the in-frame ones, with some missing. Of around 15,000 clones in the sample, about 60% were seen once. The sequenced sample was CD4+ or CD8+ T cells sorted from blood, obtained in a trial of the OX40 agonist ivuxolimab. The source is an adult with an advanced solid tumor such as melanoma, head and neck, liver or kidney cancer.

The chain has TRBV29-1 and TRBJ2-4, with a tentative D call TRBD2 (5 bases). The germline CDR1 and CDR2 sequences are SQVTM and ANQGSEA. V was clipped by 0 bases and J by 0 bases, with 6 bases between them. The CDR3 is 14 amino acids. CDR3 in amino acids: CSVEEGVAKNIQYF. The CDR3 DNA reads TGCAGCGTTGAAGAGGGAGTAGCCAAAAACATTCAGTACTTC.

CDR3 protein: CASILDRGHGYGYTF. The CDR3 DNA follows: TGTGCCAGCATTCTCGACAGGGGACATGGGTATGGCTACACCTTC. This chain connects TRBV6-1 to TRBJ1-2; the match to TRBD1 covers 8 bases. Germline-derived CDR1 and CDR2 are MNHNS and SASEGT. The CDR3 loop spans 15 amino acids. The V and J ends lost 7 bases and 5 bases, in that order; junction bases with no gene match: 12.

This chain uses TRBV5-4 with TRBJ1-4; weak D call: TRBD1 (6 bases). The CDR3 is 14 residues long. Trimming left V 4 bases short and J 8 bases short, with 15 bases between. Germline-derived CDR1 and CDR2 are SGHNT and YYREEE (reference sequence). This CDR3 is CASSRKGEKEKLFF. Written as DNA, the CDR3 is TGTGCCAGCAGCAGAAAGGGGGAAAAGGAAAAACTGTTTTTT.

The gene calls are TRBV19 and TRBJ2-4; the D call may be TRBD1 or TRBD2 (5 bases each). V was cut by 5 bases and J by 1 base, with 18 bases left in between. Looked up from germline, CDR1 is LNHDA and CDR2 is SQIVND (reference sequence). This CDR3 comprises 17 residues. The CDR3 here is CASSQDLGVAAKNIQYF. CDR3 in DNA: TGTGCCAGTAGTCAGGATTTGGGGGTTGCTGCCAAAAACATTCAGTACTTC.

This chain joins TRBV25-1 and TRBJ2-7; no firm D call. The CDR3 is 11 residues long. Germline V gene sequence: CDR1 MGHDK, CDR2 SYGVNS. The CDR3 DNA reads as TGTGGAACGGGTTACTCCTACGAGCAGTACTTC. Translated, it gives CGTGYSYEQYF.

The chain recombines TRBV5-4 with TRBJ1-5; D is perhaps TRBD1 (6 bases). The CDR3 runs 14 residues. The V gene lost 6 bases and the J gene lost 2 bases, with 12 bases spanning the gap. CDR1 is SGHNT, CDR2 YYREEE, per germline (reference sequence). In DNA form, the CDR3 reads TGTGCCAGCACCATCTGGACAGGCAATCAGCCCCAGCATTTT. Translating gives CASTIWTGNQPQHF.

The chain recombines TRBV2 with TRBJ2-3; TRBD1 might be the D (6 bases). Trimming removed 7 bases at V and 4 bases at J, with 21 bases between. Germline V gene sequence: CDR1 SNHLY, CDR2 FYNNEI. The CDR3 is 16 residues long. CDR3 region: CASNRDGGGSADTQYF. CDR3 coding DNA: TGTGCCAGCAACAGGGACGGTGGTGGTAGTGCAGATACGCAGTATTTT.

This chain uses TRBV9 with TRBJ1-1, with D unclear. The CDR3 is 14 amino acids. The V end lost 0 bases, the J end lost 6 bases, and 12 bases lay between the germline ends. Germline V gives CDR1 SGDLS, CDR2 YYNGEE. CDR3 DNA sequence: TGTGCCAGCAGCGTAGGGGAAAGTTACTCTGAAGCTTTCTTT. Translated: CASSVGESYSEAFF.

The chain uses TRBV11-2 and TRBJ1-2, with TRBD1 as a possible D gene (5 bases). Germline lookup yields CDR1 SGHAT and CDR2 FQNNGV. The CDR3 covers 13 residues. Trimming removed 5 bases at V and 4 bases at J, with 11 bases between. This CDR3 reads CASSQGPGYGYTF. The CDR3 DNA follows: TGTGCCAGCAGCCAGGGCCCCGGCTATGGCTACACCTTC.

This rearrangement joins TRBV5-4 to TRBJ2-2; D remains ambiguous. In germline, CDR1 is SGHNT, CDR2 YYREEE (reference sequence). Trimming took 0 bases from V and 6 from J, leaving 6 bases between them. This CDR3 has 13 amino acids. DNA for the CDR3: TGTGCCAGCAGCTTGGGGCTCTCCGGGGAGCTGTTTTTT. Its protein is CASSLGLSGELFF.

The gene calls are TRBV9 and TRBJ2-1; 11 bases match TRBD2. The germline V gene has CDR1 SGDLS and CDR2 YYNGEE. V was pared by 0 bases and J by 4 bases, with 3 bases of the junction left unmatched. CDR3 length: 16 residues. This CDR3 reads CASSVVPSGGYNEQFF. CDR3 bases: TGTGCCAGCAGCGTAGTCCCTAGCGGGGGGTACAATGAGCAGTTCTTC.

By share, this clone counts as medium-sized. Because the CDR3's place on the DNA is in doubt, the DNA is left out and the CDR3 is given as listed by TCRdb. The chain recombines TRBV28 with TRBJ2-3; TRBD2 is the table's D call, not checked against the DNA. The CDR3 length is 15 residues, termini included. CDR1 is MDHEN, CDR2 SYDVKM, per germline. The CDR3 spells CASTSGQRGTDTQYF.